This TCR beta chain came from a study of Ad26.COV2.S vaccination and SARS-CoV-2 variants. Across the study: Administration of Ad26.COV2.S was intramuscular, either once or twice 56 days apart. Regarding the study as a whole: Vaccinated individuals (as opposed to placebo recipients) had higher spike-specific TCR breadth. After vaccination, reports described spike-specific CD8+ and CD4+ T cell responses as showing substantial breadth.

Comments on this clone: As yet, its antigen is unknown.

Treatment of the sample: roughly 20 received Ad26.COV2.S at low or high dose, single or two shots; several received placebo; per-sample allocation not given. Samples analyzed were those drawn on day 63 after the first vaccine or placebo injection. This person who donated was an adult of 18-55 years in Boston. V was trimmed by 5 bases and J by 6 bases, leaving 18 bases between them. The CDR3 has 15 amino acids. Germline assignment: CDR1 SGHAT and CDR2 FQNNGV. Assay: immunoSEQ multiplex PCR; the TCRdb copy retains only in-frame clones and omits some. This repertoire shows 400,000 to 450,000 clones, 90% found once; its top ten account for approximately 4.3%.

The clonotype was recovered from a person between 18 and 65 years old who received the Ad26.COV2.S COVID-19 vaccine or a placebo. The chain uses TRBV11-2 and TRBJ2-3; possible D gene TRBD2, 6 bases. The starting material was peripheral blood, obtained in a trial of Ad26.COV2.S vaccine versus placebo. CDR3 coding DNA: TGTGCCAGCAGCCCCGTCGGGACTTCGTCTGATACGCAGTATTTT. It translates to CASSPVGTSSDTQYF.